The rows below give T cell receptor beta chains drawn from one sample of a study of T-cell reconstitution after alpha-beta-depleted transplantation in children. One entry per CDR3 protein, called by TCRdb with MiXCR from the PCR reads. The data hold hundreds of thousands of distinct CDR3 sequences, with approximately 9.5% observed a single time. Material: PBMCs from the stem cell graft donor, obtained from the stem cell graft. The receptor set was obtained from a human donor who donated a stem cell graft to a child with acute lymphoblastic leukemia. CDR3s leave out the opening cysteine and the closing phenylalanine or tryptophan. Fields, in order: V gene, J gene, CDR3 protein.

v_gene: TRBV5-1; j_gene: TRBJ2-7; CDR3aa: ASSSGPGGSSYEQY
v_gene: TRBV12-3/TRBV12-4; j_gene: TRBJ2-7; CDR3aa: ASTSGFYEQY
v_gene: TRBV19; j_gene: TRBJ2-7; CDR3aa: ASSVSPGQGYEQY
v_gene: TRBV6-6; j_gene: TRBJ1-5; CDR3aa: ASKRQGTRNSNQPQH
v_gene: TRBV20-1; j_gene: TRBJ1-1; CDR3aa: SAEQYRETEAF
v_gene: TRBV10-1; j_gene: TRBJ1-5; CDR3aa: ARQPDINNSRELRQPQH
v_gene: TRBV9; j_gene: TRBJ1-2; CDR3aa: ASSELGTGITNYGYT
v_gene: TRBV3-1; j_gene: TRBJ2-2; CDR3aa: ATRQGPNTGELF
v_gene: TRBV29-1; j_gene: TRBJ1-1; CDR3aa: SVPRAPSEGGMNTEAF
v_gene: TRBV6-5; j_gene: TRBJ2-1; CDR3aa: ASSYSNRNSNEQF
v_gene: TRBV12-3/TRBV12-4; j_gene: TRBJ2-4; CDR3aa: ASRVDLSGGAGNIQY
v_gene: TRBV6-1; j_gene: TRBJ2-3; CDR3aa: ASNPADRATDTQY
v_gene: TRBV19; j_gene: TRBJ1-2; CDR3aa: ASSLLHGYT
v_gene: TRBV3-1; j_gene: TRBJ2-5; CDR3aa: ASSQLGGTAQETQY
v_gene: TRBV12-3/TRBV12-4; j_gene: TRBJ1-1; CDR3aa: ASSSTGQSTEAF
v_gene: TRBV5-5; j_gene: TRBJ1-5; CDR3aa: ASSYTNSNQPQH
v_gene: TRBV24-1; j_gene: TRBJ2-1; CDR3aa: ATSDPGQGRSYNEQF
v_gene: TRBV5-6; j_gene: TRBJ2-7; CDR3aa: ASSSTSGGEQY
v_gene: TRBV4-2; j_gene: TRBJ1-1; CDR3aa: ASSALPTQPGRTNTEAF
v_gene: TRBV9; j_gene: TRBJ1-2; CDR3aa: ASSPSDRDRVFGYT
v_gene: TRBV25-1; j_gene: TRBJ2-7; CDR3aa: ASSVSRPSYEQY
v_gene: TRBV7-2; j_gene: TRBJ2-7; CDR3aa: ASSLAIGGGYEQY
v_gene: TRBV18; j_gene: TRBJ2-7; CDR3aa: ASSPGGSPRYEQY
v_gene: TRBV10-2; j_gene: TRBJ1-1; CDR3aa: ASISGTLNTEAF
v_gene: TRBV7-8; j_gene: TRBJ1-1; CDR3aa: ASSLYMGEAF
v_gene: TRBV7-3; j_gene: TRBJ2-6; CDR3aa: ASSLTVVRIREGANVLT
v_gene: TRBV15; j_gene: TRBJ2-7; CDR3aa: ATSRETGAYEQY
v_gene: TRBV5-1; j_gene: TRBJ2-5; CDR3aa: ASSARLAGGPKTQY
v_gene: TRBV5-1; j_gene: TRBJ2-5; CDR3aa: ASSPTGSRGTQY
v_gene: TRBV15; j_gene: TRBJ2-1; CDR3aa: ATSRARNLYNEQF